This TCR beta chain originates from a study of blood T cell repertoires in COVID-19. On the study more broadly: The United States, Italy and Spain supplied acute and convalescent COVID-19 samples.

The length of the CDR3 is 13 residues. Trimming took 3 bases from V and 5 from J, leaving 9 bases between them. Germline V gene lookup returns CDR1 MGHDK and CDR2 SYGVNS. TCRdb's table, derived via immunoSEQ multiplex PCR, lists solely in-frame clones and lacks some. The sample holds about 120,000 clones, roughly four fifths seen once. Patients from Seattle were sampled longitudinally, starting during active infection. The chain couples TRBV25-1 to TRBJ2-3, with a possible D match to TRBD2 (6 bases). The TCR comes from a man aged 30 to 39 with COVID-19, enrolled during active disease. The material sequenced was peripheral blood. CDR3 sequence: CASSERDVDTQYF. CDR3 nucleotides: TGTGCCAGCAGTGAGCGGGACGTAGATACGCAGTATTTT.